The clone carrying this T cell receptor (beta chain) was recorded once. TCRdb's copy holds only in-frame clones and misses some; the assay was immunoSEQ multiplex PCR. The table records 80,000 to 100,000 clones, roughly 92% of them present only once. This sample was included in a study of control samples from healthy donors and cancer patients. The source of this sequence is a human donor in good health. The donor label of this sample is uncertain. The sample taken for sequencing was blood.

DNA of the CDR3: TGTGCCAGCAGTGAGGAAGGAGTCGGGTTGATGAACACTGAAGCTTTCTTT. As protein: CASSEEGVGLMNTEAFF. The V and J genes are TRBV2 and TRBJ1-1; D not resolved. The CDR3 runs 17 residues. Looked up from germline, CDR1 is SNHLY and CDR2 is FYNNEI. Trimming removed 3 bases at V and 0 bases at J, with 17 bases between. The full variable domain, rest sourced from reference TRBV2 and TRBJ1-1, is EPEVTQTPSHQVTQMGQEVILRCVPISNHLYFYWYRQILGQKVEFLVSFYNNEISEKSEIFDDQFSVERPDGSNFTLKIRSTKLEDSAMYFCASSEEGVGLMNTEAFFGQGTRLTVV.